This record covers a single T cell receptor beta chain. Trimming removed 1 base from V and 8 bases from J, with 14 bases in between. Germline V CDR1 and CDR2: LNHDA, SQIVND (reference sequence). The length of the CDR3 is 15 residues. The data originate from a study of control samples from healthy donors and cancer patients. Here immunoSEQ multiplex PCR was the method, and the copy in TCRdb shows in-frame clones only, minus some. The data hold around 200,000 clones, with roughly nine tenths observed a single time. The TCR sequence derives from a woman in her 30s in good health. This chain uses TRBV19 with TRBJ1-4; D may be TRBD1 (5 bases). Specimen: blood. In nucleotides, the CDR3 is TGTGCCAGTAGTATAGGGGCAGGGACGGAGGAAAAACTGTTTTTT. Amino acids: CASSIGAGTEEKLFF.